This is a list of T cell receptor beta chains from one sample in a study of blood T cell repertoires in COVID-19. The repertoire was sequenced with immunoSEQ multiplex PCR; TCRdb's copy has only in-frame clones and lacks some. The data show a few hundred thousand clones, approximately 89% seen once. Sequenced input: PBMCs or T cells enriched from blood (not recorded which). The receptors shown here come from a middle-aged woman who had recovered from COVID-19. CDR3s include the opening cysteine and the closing phenylalanine or tryptophan. The order of the fields is D gene, V gene, J gene, clone size, CDR3 DNA, CDR3 protein. The D gene is left open where the match is weak. For some rows the clone size is stated as once, few or many, or as a class when expanded; others skip it.

d_call: .; v_call: TRBV27; j_call: TRBJ2-3; clone_size: .; cdr3_nt: TGTGCCAGCAGTCTGGGGGCAAGGAACACAGATACGCAGTATTTT; cdr3_aa: CASSLGARNTDTQYF
d_call: TRBD1; v_call: TRBV24-1; j_call: TRBJ2-2; clone_size: .; cdr3_nt: TGTGCCACCAGTGATTTAGGGACAGGCACCGGGGAGCTGTTTTTT; cdr3_aa: CATSDLGTGTGELFF
d_call: TRBD1; v_call: TRBV3-1/TRBV3-2; j_call: TRBJ2-7; clone_size: .; cdr3_nt: TGTGCCAGCAGCCCCTGGACAGGTTCCCCTGTCGAGCAGTACTTC; cdr3_aa: CASSPWTGSPVEQYF
d_call: .; v_call: TRBV21-1; j_call: TRBJ2-1; clone_size: .; cdr3_nt: TGTGCCAGCAGCAAAGACTCGGGACTAGCGGCCTTTGAGCAGTTCTTC; cdr3_aa: CASSKDSGLAAFEQFF
d_call: .; v_call: TRBV2; j_call: TRBJ1-5; clone_size: .; cdr3_nt: TGTGCCAGCAGGCAGGGGCCCAATCAGCCCCAGCATTTT; cdr3_aa: CASRQGPNQPQHF
d_call: TRBD1; v_call: TRBV10-1; j_call: TRBJ1-3; clone_size: .; cdr3_nt: TGCGCCAGCAGTGAGTCACAGGGGGCTGGAAACACCATATATTTT; cdr3_aa: CASSESQGAGNTIYF
d_call: .; v_call: TRBV30; j_call: TRBJ1-4; clone_size: .; cdr3_nt: TGTGCCTGGGGGGAGTCGGGTGAAAAACTGTTTTTT; cdr3_aa: CAWGESGEKLFF
d_call: .; v_call: TRBV9; j_call: TRBJ2-3; clone_size: .; cdr3_nt: TGTGCCAGCAGCGAAGGGCGGGGCACAGATACGCAGTATTTT; cdr3_aa: CASSEGRGTDTQYF
d_call: .; v_call: TRBV7-2; j_call: TRBJ2-5; clone_size: .; cdr3_nt: TGTGCCAGCAGCTTAGTGCGGGAAGAGACCCAGTACTTC; cdr3_aa: CASSLVREETQYF
d_call: TRBD1; v_call: TRBV24-1; j_call: TRBJ2-2; clone_size: .; cdr3_nt: TGTGCCACCAGTGACCCGGGACAGGGGACCACCGGGGAGCTGTTTTTT; cdr3_aa: CATSDPGQGTTGELFF
d_call: TRBD1; v_call: TRBV2; j_call: TRBJ1-6; clone_size: .; cdr3_nt: TGTGCCAGCAGTCTAGGACAGGTTCAGTATTCACCCCTCCACTTT; cdr3_aa: CASSLGQVQYSPLHF
d_call: .; v_call: TRBV29-1; j_call: TRBJ1-3; clone_size: .; cdr3_nt: TGCAGCGTCAACTCTGGAAACACCATATATTTT; cdr3_aa: CSVNSGNTIYF
d_call: TRBD1; v_call: TRBV19; j_call: TRBJ2-1; clone_size: .; cdr3_nt: TGTGCCAGTACCCCTCGGGACAGGGTCAACAATGAGCAGTTCTTC; cdr3_aa: CASTPRDRVNNEQFF
d_call: .; v_call: TRBV18; j_call: TRBJ2-5; clone_size: once; cdr3_nt: TGTGCCAGCTCACCCTCGAGGACAACAAAAGAGACCCAGTACTTC; cdr3_aa: CASSPSRTTKETQYF
d_call: .; v_call: TRBV21-1; j_call: TRBJ1-5; clone_size: .; cdr3_nt: TGTGCCAGTGTACTCAGGGGTCATTTT; cdr3_aa: CASVLRGHF
d_call: TRBD2; v_call: TRBV9; j_call: TRBJ2-7; clone_size: .; cdr3_nt: TGTGCCAGCAGCCCAGAGGGTAGCGGGGGGGCCGGGACCTACGAGCAGTACTTC; cdr3_aa: CASSPEGSGGAGTYEQYF
d_call: .; v_call: TRBV6-5; j_call: TRBJ1-2; clone_size: .; cdr3_nt: TGTGCCAGCAGTAATCGGGGGTTTGGCTACACCTTC; cdr3_aa: CASSNRGFGYTF
d_call: .; v_call: TRBV5-1; j_call: TRBJ1-4; clone_size: .; cdr3_nt: TGCGCCAGCAGCCCGGGGACAACCAGTAATGAAAAACTGTTTTTT; cdr3_aa: CASSPGTTSNEKLFF
d_call: .; v_call: TRBV19; j_call: TRBJ1-1; clone_size: once; cdr3_nt: TGTGCCAGTAGTATAGTAGGGTCGGGAACTGAAGCTTTCTTT; cdr3_aa: CASSIVGSGTEAFF
d_call: TRBD2; v_call: TRBV11-1; j_call: TRBJ2-2; clone_size: .; cdr3_nt: TGTGCCAGCAGCGTGGGGACTAGCGGGCACACCGGGGAGCTGTTTTTT; cdr3_aa: CASSVGTSGHTGELFF
d_call: TRBD2; v_call: TRBV28; j_call: TRBJ2-3; clone_size: .; cdr3_nt: TGTGCCATAGCGGGGTTCACAGATACGCAGTATTTT; cdr3_aa: CAIAGFTDTQYF
d_call: .; v_call: TRBV6-5; j_call: TRBJ1-1; clone_size: .; cdr3_nt: TGTGCCAGCAGTTACTCGGCGGGAGGAGGGACTGAAGCTTTCTTT; cdr3_aa: CASSYSAGGGTEAFF
d_call: .; v_call: TRBV27; j_call: TRBJ2-4; clone_size: .; cdr3_nt: TGTGCCAGCAGCGGAGCGGTCCCAGCCAAAAACATTCAGTACTTC; cdr3_aa: CASSGAVPAKNIQYF
d_call: .; v_call: TRBV7-9; j_call: TRBJ2-7; clone_size: .; cdr3_nt: TGTGCCAGCAGCCTAGGCGGGGCCTCCTACGAGCAGTACTTC; cdr3_aa: CASSLGGASYEQYF
d_call: .; v_call: TRBV24-1; j_call: TRBJ1-2; clone_size: once; cdr3_nt: TGTGCCACCAGTGATTCGGTGGCGGGTATATATGGCTACACCTTC; cdr3_aa: CATSDSVAGIYGYTF
d_call: TRBD2; v_call: TRBV9; j_call: TRBJ2-7; clone_size: .; cdr3_nt: TGTGCCAGCAGCCCCTGGGGAGGGGACGGCTACGAGCAGTACTTC; cdr3_aa: CASSPWGGDGYEQYF
d_call: TRBD1; v_call: TRBV5-4; j_call: TRBJ1-2; clone_size: .; cdr3_nt: TGTGCCAGCAGCCCTGTGACAGGGAACTATGGCTACACCTTC; cdr3_aa: CASSPVTGNYGYTF
d_call: .; v_call: TRBV4-1; j_call: TRBJ1-6; clone_size: .; cdr3_nt: TGCGCCAGCAGCCAAGGGGGGGTTGGACAACAATTTTCACCCCTCCACTTT; cdr3_aa: CASSQGGVGQQFSPLHF
d_call: TRBD1; v_call: TRBV7-6; j_call: TRBJ2-2; clone_size: .; cdr3_nt: TGTGCCAGCAGCCCAAGAGGTACAGGGGTGTCGTCCGGGGAGCTGTTTTTT; cdr3_aa: CASSPRGTGVSSGELFF
d_call: .; v_call: TRBV29-1; j_call: TRBJ2-7; clone_size: .; cdr3_nt: TGCAGCGTCGGTTTTACTTACTCCTACGAGCAGTACTTC; cdr3_aa: CSVGFTYSYEQYF
d_call: TRBD2; v_call: TRBV7-2; j_call: TRBJ2-7; clone_size: .; cdr3_nt: TGTGCCAGCAGCTTAGGGTCTAGCGGGAACTACGAGCAGTACTTC; cdr3_aa: CASSLGSSGNYEQYF
d_call: .; v_call: TRBV2; j_call: TRBJ1-1; clone_size: .; cdr3_nt: TGTGCCAGCAGTGAGATGGGGGGGGACACTGAAGCTTTCTTT; cdr3_aa: CASSEMGGDTEAFF
d_call: .; v_call: TRBV6-2/TRBV6-3; j_call: TRBJ1-1; clone_size: .; cdr3_nt: TGTGCCAGCAGCCTTTACTCTCCGAACACTGAAGCTTTCTTT; cdr3_aa: CASSLYSPNTEAFF
d_call: TRBD1; v_call: TRBV7-3; j_call: TRBJ2-1; clone_size: .; cdr3_nt: TGTGCCAGCAGCCTGACAGGGCTACGGGTCAATGAGCAGTTCTTC; cdr3_aa: CASSLTGLRVNEQFF
d_call: TRBD1; v_call: TRBV29-1; j_call: TRBJ1-2; clone_size: .; cdr3_nt: TGCAGCGTGGGACAGGGCGACGGCTATGGCTACACCTTC; cdr3_aa: CSVGQGDGYGYTF
d_call: .; v_call: TRBV6-5; j_call: TRBJ2-5; clone_size: .; cdr3_nt: TGTGCCAGCATGTCCCCCGGGATCGAGACCCAGTACTTC; cdr3_aa: CASMSPGIETQYF
d_call: TRBD1; v_call: TRBV29-1; j_call: TRBJ2-1; clone_size: .; cdr3_nt: TGCAGCGTTGACGGGACAGGGTCACAATTTGAGCAGTTCTTC; cdr3_aa: CSVDGTGSQFEQFF
d_call: .; v_call: TRBV30; j_call: TRBJ1-2; clone_size: .; cdr3_nt: TGTGCCTGGACGCGACAGGAGTGGGGTGATGGCTACACCTTC; cdr3_aa: CAWTRQEWGDGYTF
d_call: .; v_call: TRBV11-2; j_call: TRBJ2-6; clone_size: .; cdr3_nt: TGTGCCAGCAGCTCCTACTCTGGGGCCAACGTCCTGACTTTC; cdr3_aa: CASSSYSGANVLTF
d_call: .; v_call: TRBV28; j_call: TRBJ2-7; clone_size: .; cdr3_nt: TGTGCCAGCAGTTTACAGGGCCCCTACGAGCAGTACTTC; cdr3_aa: CASSLQGPYEQYF
d_call: .; v_call: TRBV7-9; j_call: TRBJ2-5; clone_size: .; cdr3_nt: TGTGCCAGCAGCTACTACTTCCAAGAGACCCAGTACTTC; cdr3_aa: CASSYYFQETQYF
d_call: .; v_call: TRBV6-5; j_call: TRBJ1-3; clone_size: .; cdr3_nt: TGTGCCAGCAGTTACCGAGAAATGAGCACCATATATTTT; cdr3_aa: CASSYREMSTIYF
d_call: TRBD1; v_call: TRBV6-5; j_call: TRBJ2-7; clone_size: .; cdr3_nt: TGTGCCAGCAGGGAGACAGGGTCCAAAGCCTACGAGCAGTACTTC; cdr3_aa: CASRETGSKAYEQYF
d_call: TRBD2; v_call: TRBV7-9; j_call: TRBJ2-5; clone_size: .; cdr3_nt: TGTGCCAGCAGCTCCTCCTCCCGGGAGGCAACACAAGAGACCCAGTACTTC; cdr3_aa: CASSSSSREATQETQYF
d_call: .; v_call: TRBV14; j_call: TRBJ2-1; clone_size: .; cdr3_nt: TGTGCCAGCAGCCAAGATAGCTTAAGAGGGTTCTACAATGAGCAGTTCTTC; cdr3_aa: CASSQDSLRGFYNEQFF
d_call: .; v_call: TRBV28; j_call: TRBJ2-2; clone_size: .; cdr3_nt: TGTGCCAGCAGCACCGCGACTAGGTCCGGGGAGCTGTTTTTT; cdr3_aa: CASSTATRSGELFF
d_call: .; v_call: TRBV10-3; j_call: TRBJ1-1; clone_size: .; cdr3_nt: TGTGCCATCAGTGCCCAACTCGGCGGTGGCACTGAAGCTTTCTTT; cdr3_aa: CAISAQLGGGTEAFF
d_call: TRBD2; v_call: TRBV7-9; j_call: TRBJ2-5; clone_size: .; cdr3_nt: TGTGCCAGCAGTCCGCGGGGGGGCCTCGAGACCCAGTACTTC; cdr3_aa: CASSPRGGLETQYF
d_call: TRBD1; v_call: TRBV10-3; j_call: TRBJ2-2; clone_size: .; cdr3_nt: TGTGCCATCAAGACAGGGGGAACCGGGGAGCTGTTTTTT; cdr3_aa: CAIKTGGTGELFF
d_call: .; v_call: TRBV6-6; j_call: TRBJ1-2; clone_size: .; cdr3_nt: TGTGCCAGCAACTATCCTGCGACAGGTTGGGGCTACACCTTC; cdr3_aa: CASNYPATGWGYTF
d_call: TRBD1; v_call: TRBV7-2; j_call: TRBJ2-1; clone_size: .; cdr3_nt: TGTGCCAGCAGCTACCGGGACAGGATTTACAATGAGCAGTTCTTC; cdr3_aa: CASSYRDRIYNEQFF
d_call: TRBD1; v_call: TRBV19; j_call: TRBJ1-4; clone_size: once; cdr3_nt: TGTGCCAGGACAGACAGGGTCGTTGAAAAACTGTTTTTT; cdr3_aa: CARTDRVVEKLFF
d_call: .; v_call: TRBV14; j_call: TRBJ2-5; clone_size: .; cdr3_nt: TGTGCCAGCAGCCCCCGTGAAGCGGAGAGAGAAGAGACCCAGTACTTC; cdr3_aa: CASSPREAEREETQYF
d_call: TRBD2; v_call: TRBV7-3; j_call: TRBJ2-3; clone_size: .; cdr3_nt: TGTGCCAGCAGCTCGGGTCTAGCGGGATTGGATACGCAGTATTTT; cdr3_aa: CASSSGLAGLDTQYF